This T cell receptor beta chain was profiled in a study of monozygotic twins with inflammatory bowel disease. Study outcomes and limitations: Concordance status among twins (concordant versus discordant) showed no link to repertoire similarity, possibly from limited power.

On this clonotype itself: What it recognizes is unknown.

Looked up from germline, CDR1 is LNHNV and CDR2 is YYDKDF (reference sequence). This CDR3 has 12 amino acids. Amplification used two nested PCRs: about 17 cycles, then eight to ten cycles, on TCRalpha/TCRbeta cDNA. With the 5' RACE reads reprocessed, TCRdb shows one record per CDR3 protein and no DNA. Seen in this sample are about 300,000 distinct CDR3 sequences; the ten most common clones hold roughly 5.2%. With no T cell sorting beforehand, total RNA was isolated from whole blood. The sequencing sample was made of blood. The chain links TRBV15 to TRBJ2-7. The clonotype comes from a human donor with ulcerative colitis or Crohn's disease, or a healthy co-twin of an affected twin (not recorded which). The CDR3 here is CATSSPGFGQYF.